The rows below give T cell receptor beta chains drawn from one sample of a study of cytomegalovirus exposure and HLA in healthy donors. The method was immunoSEQ multiplex PCR; TCRdb's version includes in-frame clones alone and lacks a portion of them. Here the sample spans fewer than 200,000 clones, around 68% being singletons. Sequencing was performed on PBMCs. The receptors stem from a man aged 45 to 65 in good health and CMV-seronegative. Each CDR3 is given without its conserved first and last residue. The order of the fields is V gene, clone size, J gene, CDR3 protein. Where a row states a size, it is once, few, many or the class of an expanded clone; other rows omit it.

TRBV28	few	TRBJ1-6	AAVSPLH
TRBV27	few	TRBJ2-5	ASSPRQSLIQETQY
TRBV27	.	TRBJ2-7	ASTESTSGDYEQY
TRBV6-6	few	TRBJ1-2	ASSDFRGYT
TRBV6-1	few	TRBJ1-1	ASSFRFTEAF
TRBV28	.	TRBJ1-1	ASSFPVGQPEAF
TRBV7-8	.	TRBJ1-2	ASRLRQGYGYT
TRBV7-9	.	TRBJ2-7	ASSLHPSGSGGTYEQY
TRBV5-1	.	TRBJ2-3	ASSLGRGTDTQY
TRBV5-1	.	TRBJ1-1	ASSFLGGNTEAF
TRBV9	.	TRBJ1-4	ASSTDRVNEKLF
TRBV4-2	.	TRBJ2-1	ASSPERQGGEQF
TRBV7-2	few	TRBJ2-1	ASSLRGTNEQF
TRBV14	.	TRBJ2-1	ASRGLAGGRGGEQF
TRBV5-4	.	TRBJ2-1	ASSLAQWITNNNEQF
TRBV7-6	.	TRBJ2-1	ASSLAMSLRNEQF
TRBV9	few	TRBJ1-6	ASSVETRGRSPLH
TRBV7-6	few	TRBJ1-1	ASSSIQGLGNTEAF
TRBV5-1	.	TRBJ2-2	ASSLARGQGNTGELF
TRBV6-1	.	TRBJ1-5	ASSPAGTGVQPQH
TRBV28	few	TRBJ1-2	ASSPPRTGHNYGYT
TRBV27	.	TRBJ1-2	ASSLSISGTGGSNYGYT